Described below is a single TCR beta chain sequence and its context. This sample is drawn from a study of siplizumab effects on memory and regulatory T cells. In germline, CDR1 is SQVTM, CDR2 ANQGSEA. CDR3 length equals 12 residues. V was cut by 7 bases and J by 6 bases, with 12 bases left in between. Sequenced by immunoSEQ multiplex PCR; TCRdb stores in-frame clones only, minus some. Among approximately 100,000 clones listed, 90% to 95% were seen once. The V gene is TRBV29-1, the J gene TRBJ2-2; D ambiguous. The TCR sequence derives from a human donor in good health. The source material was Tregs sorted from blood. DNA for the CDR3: TGCAGCGCCCGCCATAGCTCCGGGGAGCTGTTTTTT. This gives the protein CSARHSSGELFF.